This is a list of T cell receptor beta chains from one sample in a study of radiation and T cells in renal cell carcinoma. This table comes from immunoSEQ multiplex PCR, and its TCRdb copy is limited to in-frame clones, with some not included. The table shows approximately 150,000 clones, with around 88% occurring only once. Sample: blood, taken from a patient whose treatment included radiotherapy and nephrectomy. Source of these receptors: a woman aged 50 to 65 with renal cell carcinoma. CDR3s include the opening cysteine and the closing phenylalanine or tryptophan. A D gene is named only where the DNA matches it firmly. Some rows mark clone size as missing; the rest say once, few, many or name a class of expanded clone.

d_gene	abundance	v_gene	j_gene	CDR3nt	CDR3aa
TRBD1	NA	TRBV11-3	TRBJ1-2	TGTGCCAGCAGCTTAGTTGGGACAGGGGAGGGCTACACCTTC	CASSLVGTGEGYTF
NA	NA	TRBV2	TRBJ1-5	TGTGCCAGCAGTAAACAATCCAGGGTTAGCAATCAGCCCCAGCATTTT	CASSKQSRVSNQPQHF
NA	NA	TRBV6-5	TRBJ2-7	TGTGCCAGCACCCGGGACGGCAGCTCCTACGAGCAGTACTTC	CASTRDGSSYEQYF
TRBD1	few	TRBV5-1	TRBJ1-1	TGCGCCAGCAGCTTACAGGACAGGATGAACACTGAAGCTTTCTTT	CASSLQDRMNTEAFF
NA	NA	TRBV7-8	TRBJ2-5	TGTGCCAGCAGCTTAAACCAGGTTAGGAGAGAGACCCAGTACTTC	CASSLNQVRRETQYF
NA	NA	TRBV19	TRBJ1-1	TGTGCCAGTCATTCCGGGTATATGAACACTGAAGCTTTCTTT	CASHSGYMNTEAFF
TRBD2	NA	TRBV7-2	TRBJ2-2	TGTGCCAGCAGCTTAGGTAGTAGCGGGAGGCTGAGCGGGGAGCTGTTTTTT	CASSLGSSGRLSGELFF
TRBD2	NA	TRBV6-5	TRBJ2-1	TGTGCCAGCAGACTAGCGGGGGTTTACGGGGAGCAGTTCTTC	CASRLAGVYGEQFF
TRBD1	NA	TRBV30	TRBJ2-5	TGTGCCTGGAGTGTAGGGCAGGGGGCAGGAGAGACCCAGTACTTC	CAWSVGQGAGETQYF
NA	NA	TRBV9	TRBJ2-1	TGTGCCAGCAGCTCCCTCCGGGCCACCCGGGGAAATGAGCAGTTCTTC	CASSSLRATRGNEQFF
TRBD1	NA	TRBV6-4	TRBJ1-2	TGTGCCAGCAGTGACCCGGGAGTGGGACAGGATATAAGCTACACCTTC	CASSDPGVGQDISYTF
NA	NA	TRBV10-3	TRBJ2-7	TGTGCCATCAGTGACGGGACATCCCACGAGCAGTACTTC	CAISDGTSHEQYF
TRBD1	NA	TRBV27	TRBJ2-5	TGTGCCAGCAGTAAAACCGGGACAGGGTTAGAGACCCAGTACTTC	CASSKTGTGLETQYF
NA	NA	TRBV20-1	TRBJ2-7	TGCAGTGCTAGAGACCCAGGGGCCTTC	CSARDPGAF
NA	NA	TRBV30	TRBJ1-1	TGTGCCTGGAGTCCCTACACTGAAGCTTTCTTT	CAWSPYTEAFF
NA	NA	TRBV5-4	TRBJ2-5	TGTGCCAGCAGCTCCCGACAAGGGTTGGAGACCCAGTACTTC	CASSSRQGLETQYF
TRBD1	NA	TRBV6-5	TRBJ1-2	TGTGCCAGCAGTTCCCCAGGGGGAGCTAACTATGGCTACACCTTC	CASSSPGGANYGYTF
NA	NA	TRBV28	TRBJ1-4	TGTGCCAGCAGTTCCCAGGTCCTCAATGAAAAACTGTTTTTT	CASSSQVLNEKLFF
NA	NA	TRBV19	TRBJ2-7	TGTGCCAGTAGTATAGGGCAGGGCGACTACGAGCAGTACTTC	CASSIGQGDYEQYF
TRBD1	NA	TRBV7-2	TRBJ2-7	TGTGCCAGCAGCTTGCAAGGACAGGGCATCTCCTACGAGCAGTACTTC	CASSLQGQGISYEQYF
NA	NA	TRBV19	TRBJ2-1	TGTGCCAGTACCCGGAGGTCTAGTGAGCAGTTCTTC	CASTRRSSEQFF
TRBD1	NA	TRBV7-2	TRBJ1-5	TGTGCCAGCAGCTTAGATGGGGACAGGGGACAGCCCCAGCATTTT	CASSLDGDRGQPQHF
NA	NA	TRBV7-8	TRBJ1-1	TGTGCCAGCAGCCTGGGGTCCGGGGGAAACACTGAAGCTTTCTTT	CASSLGSGGNTEAFF
NA	once	TRBV1	TRBJ1-2	TGCACCAGCAGCCGAGCCAGAGGATTCTATGGCTACACCTTC	CTSSRARGFYGYTF
TRBD1	NA	TRBV10-3	TRBJ2-2	TGTGCCATCACCCGAGAGGACAGGGTTGAAGGCGGGGAGCTGTTTTTT	CAITREDRVEGGELFF
NA	NA	TRBV5-1	TRBJ2-3	TGCGCCAGCAGCCAACCCCGGGAGAGGGGGACCCACACAGATACGCAGTATTTT	CASSQPRERGTHTDTQYF
NA	NA	TRBV6-5	TRBJ1-2	TGTGCCAGCAGGGTGCGGGGGCTTAACTATGGCTACACCTTC	CASRVRGLNYGYTF
NA	NA	TRBV5-1	TRBJ2-3	TGCGCCAGCAGCTTGGAGGTGGACCTCCCGACAGATACGCAGTATTTT	CASSLEVDLPTDTQYF
TRBD2	NA	TRBV9	TRBJ2-2	TGTGCCAGCAGCGTCTCCGGGACTAAGGTCACCGGGGAGCTGTTTTTT	CASSVSGTKVTGELFF
NA	NA	TRBV9	TRBJ2-2	TGTGCCAGCAGCGGATCTAGATCCGGGGAGCTGTTTTTT	CASSGSRSGELFF
NA	NA	TRBV19	TRBJ1-4	TGTGCCAGTAGCATCGACCGGATCTCTAAAGGGGTAACTAATGAAAAACTGTTTTTT	CASSIDRISKGVTNEKLFF
NA	NA	TRBV19	TRBJ1-5	TGTGCCAGTAGTACGACCTATAGCAATCAGCCCCAGCATTTT	CASSTTYSNQPQHF
TRBD1	NA	TRBV5-6	TRBJ1-4	TGTGCCAGCAGCAGCACTTTGACAGGGTTGGGGGAAAAACTGTTTTTT	CASSSTLTGLGEKLFF
NA	few	TRBV4-3	TRBJ1-1	TGCGCCAGCAGCCAAGAGACGAACACTGAAGCTTTCTTT	CASSQETNTEAFF
NA	NA	TRBV7-2	TRBJ2-5	TGTGCCAGCAGCTTAGGGACGGGGCGGGAGACCCAGTACTTC	CASSLGTGRETQYF
NA	NA	TRBV7-8	TRBJ1-5	TGTGCCAGCAGCTTAGAACGGAGAACCAATAGCAATCAGCCCCAGCATTTT	CASSLERRTNSNQPQHF
TRBD1	NA	TRBV5-5	TRBJ2-5	TGTGCCAGCAGCTTGCGACAGGGGGCCGGAGGTGAGACCCAGTACTTC	CASSLRQGAGGETQYF
NA	NA	TRBV5-4	TRBJ1-2	TGTGCCAGCGGGGGTCGGAGGGAAGCTAACTATGGCTACACCTTC	CASGGRREANYGYTF
NA	NA	TRBV30	TRBJ2-7	TGTGCCTGGAGAGTAGGGGGGGCCGAACTCTACGAGCAGTACTTC	CAWRVGGAELYEQYF
NA	NA	TRBV30	TRBJ2-7	TGTGCCTGGACCCCGCACGCTAACGAGCAGTACTTC	CAWTPHANEQYF
NA	once	TRBV5-1	TRBJ1-1	TGCGCCAGCAGCTGGACAGAGAACACTGAAGCTTTCTTT	CASSWTENTEAFF
TRBD2	NA	TRBV7-2	TRBJ2-7	TGTGCCAGCAGCTTTGGGGGGGGGAACAGAGAGCAGTACTTC	CASSFGGGNREQYF
NA	NA	TRBV11-3	TRBJ2-2	TGTGCCAGCAGCTTAGGTGCCGGGGAGCTGTTTTTT	CASSLGAGELFF